Listed here are 27 T cell receptor beta chains from one sample, sequenced in a study of T cell changes during pregnancy in multiple sclerosis. Method: immunoSEQ multiplex PCR; TCRdb's copy keeps in-frame clones and lacks some. The data show tens of thousands of clones, roughly 92% seen once. The input for sequencing was CD4+ T cells from peripheral blood mononuclear cells, taken in the first trimester of pregnancy. The receptor set was obtained from a female donor with multiple sclerosis, enrolled in a pregnancy study.

The chain uses TRBV18 and TRBJ2-3; TRBD1 might be the D (5 bases). The CDR3 runs to 12 residues. CDR1 and CDR2 (germline): KGHSH, LQKENI. V was trimmed by 3 bases and J by 5 bases, leaving 6 bases between them. The CDR3 bases are TGTGCCAGCTCACCGCAGGGAGATACGCAGTATTTT. Translating it yields CASSPQGDTQYF.

V usage is TRBV19 and J usage is TRBJ1-3, with D tentatively TRBD1 (6 bases). CDR3 length: 14 residues. Germline CDR1 is LNHDA and CDR2 is SQIVND (reference sequence). V was trimmed by 9 bases and J by 0 bases, leaving 12 bases between them. In DNA form, the CDR3 reads TGTGCCAGCAGGGGCCTAAGCTCTGGAAACACCATATATTTT. This encodes CASRGLSSGNTIYF. Together with reference TRBV19 and TRBJ1-3, the CDR3 gives the full variable domain: DGGITQSPKYLFRKEGQNVTLSCEQNLNHDAMYWYRQDPGQGLRLIYYSQIVNDFQKGDIAEGYSVSREKKESFPLTVTSAQKNPTAFYLCASRGLSSGNTIYFGEGSWLTVV.

This chain joins TRBV5-1 and TRBJ2-2; D possibly corresponds to TRBD1 (6 bases). Trimming took 1 base from V and 5 from J, leaving 15 bases between them. Germline CDR1 SGHRS, CDR2 YFSETQ. CDR3 size: 16 residues. CDR3 in amino acids: CASSLTGQGGTGELFF. CDR3 nucleotide sequence: TGCGCCAGCAGCTTGACAGGTCAAGGGGGAACCGGGGAGCTGTTTTTT.

This sequence joins TRBV10-3 and TRBJ2-6; 7 bases match TRBD1. The CDR3 sequence is 16 residues long. The junction had 3 bases not matched to a gene; V was cut back by 4 bases and J by 0 bases. Per the germline V gene, CDR1 is ENHRY and CDR2 is SYGVKD. As DNA, the CDR3 is TGTGCCATCAGTGGGGACAGAAACTCTGGGGCCAACGTCCTGACTTTC. Encoded protein: CAISGDRNSGANVLTF.

The chain employs TRBV19 and TRBJ1-2, with D perhaps matching TRBD1 (5 bases). Germline V gene sequence: CDR1 LNHDA, CDR2 SQIVND (reference sequence). Trimming took 2 bases from V and 4 from J, leaving 11 bases between them. The CDR3 totals 14 residues. CDR3 sequence (DNA): TGTGCCAGTAGTATACTTGACAGCTTCTATGGCTACACCTTC. It yields the protein CASSILDSFYGYTF.

A word on this clone: One end of the junction does not line up with germline, which may come from a read error. The V and J genes are TRBV2 and TRBJ2-7; D unclear. The germline V gene encodes CDR1 SNHLY and CDR2 FYNNEI. The CDR3 is 15 residues long. CDR3 residues: CASREDLSSSYEQYF. The DNA of the CDR3 is TGTGCCAGCAGGGAAGACCTCTCTAGCTCCTACGAGCAGTACTTC.

V usage is TRBV29-1 and J usage is TRBJ2-1; the match to TRBD2 covers 11 bases. Germline V gives CDR1 SQVTM, CDR2 ANQGSEA. This CDR3 is 14 amino acids long. The junction had 8 bases not matched to a gene; V was cut back by 6 bases and J by 7 bases. The CDR3 spells CSVIAGGPGNEQFF. Written as DNA, the CDR3 is TGCAGCGTCATAGCGGGAGGGCCTGGGAATGAGCAGTTCTTC.

This clone occurred once. The chain joins TRBV28 to TRBJ1-4, with D hard to call. Germline loops: CDR1 MDHEN, CDR2 SYDVKM. This CDR3 contains 14 residues. V was pared by 2 bases and J by 3 bases, with 7 bases between. The CDR3 DNA follows: TGTGCCAGCAGTTTACTTCTCCCTAATGAAAAACTGTTTTTT. Its protein is CASSLLLPNEKLFF.

The chain employs TRBV6-6 and TRBJ2-7, with 8 positions matching TRBD2. After removal of 5 bases from V and 0 bases from J, the junction contained 9 bases not matched to a gene. Germline V gene data show CDR1 as MNHNY and CDR2 as SVGAGI (reference sequence). The CDR3 length is 16 residues. The CDR3 nucleotides read TGTGCCAGCAGTCCGCGGACTAGCTCTTACTCCTACGAGCAGTACTTC. It specifies CASSPRTSSYSYEQYF.

This chain links TRBV5-1 with TRBJ2-1; tentative D call: TRBD1 (5 bases). V was trimmed by 0 bases and J by 8 bases, leaving 9 bases between them. The CDR3 has 13 amino acids. Looked up from germline, CDR1 is SGHRS and CDR2 is YFSETQ. CDR3 in amino acids: CASSLVKGDEQFF. Written as DNA, the CDR3 is TGCGCCAGCAGCTTGGTCAAAGGGGATGAGCAGTTCTTC.

The J gene is TRBJ2-3, the V gene TRBV18; a weak D match, TRBD1 (5 bases). Germline CDR1 and CDR2: KGHSH and LQKENI. This CDR3 has 17 residues. V lost 3 bases and J lost 4, with 20 bases in between. The CDR3 loop reads CASSPLPRTRAADTQYF. The CDR3 DNA reads TGTGCCAGCTCACCTCTACCGCGGACACGTGCGGCAGATACGCAGTATTTT.

The chain is built from TRBV6-5 and TRBJ1-1; D is undetermined. The CDR3 spans 16 residues. Germline V gene sequence: CDR1 MNHEY, CDR2 SVGAGI. Trimming pared 1 base from V and 1 base from J, leaving 13 bases between. The CDR3 region has the DNA TGTGCCAGCAGTTACTGGCGGGGAGGGAGGAACACTGAAGCTTTCTTT. Its translation: CASSYWRGGRNTEAFF.

This clone was seen a single time. The chain uses TRBV5-1 and TRBJ2-3; D is perhaps TRBD2 (5 bases). The V gene's germline CDR1 is SGHRS and CDR2 YFSETQ. The length of the CDR3 is 16 residues. The V gene lost 0 bases and the J gene lost 5 bases, with 16 bases spanning the gap. The CDR3 region has the DNA TGCGCCAGCAGCTTGGTTGGCGGAGCGGCCAGAGATACGCAGTATTTT. Protein: CASSLVGGAARDTQYF. The full variable domain, in which reference TRBV5-1 and TRBJ2-3 provide the parts outside the CDR3, is KAGVTQTPRYLIKTRGQQVTLSCSPISGHRSVSWYQQTPGQGLQFLFEYFSETQRNKGNFPGRFSGRQFSNSRSEMNVSTLELGDSALYLCASSLVGGAARDTQYFGPGTRLTVL.

This clone has just one count. The chain links TRBV5-3 to TRBJ2-5, with a tentative D call TRBD2 (6 bases). TRBV5-3 is marked as an open reading frame, function uncertain. V was pared by 3 bases and J by 13 bases, with 13 bases between. The CDR3 loop spans 11 amino acids. The CDR3 region has the DNA TGTGCCAGAAGCTGGAGGGGCCCGTCGTACTTC. Protein product: CARSWRGPSYF.

The chain is built from TRBV28 and TRBJ2-7; 7 bases are shared with TRBD1. With V trimmed by 9 bases and J by 5 bases, 7 bases remained unmatched. The CDR3 extends over 12 amino acids. Germline V gene data show CDR1 as MDHEN and CDR2 as SYDVKM. The CDR3 loop is CASRQGYDEQYF. The CDR3 DNA follows: TGTGCCAGTAGACAGGGTTACGACGAGCAGTACTTC.

The chain uses TRBV9 and TRBJ2-5, with D possibly matching TRBD2 (5 bases). Germline V lookup: CDR1 SGDLS, CDR2 YYNGEE. Trimming pared 0 bases from V and 5 bases from J, leaving 14 bases between. The CDR3 runs to 15 residues. The CDR3 nucleotides read TGTGCCAGCAGCGTAGTGGCCGCTCCGGGGGAGACCCAGTACTTC. Its protein product is CASSVVAAPGETQYF.

V is TRBV7-2 and J is TRBJ1-3; 8 nucleotides match TRBD1. The V segment lost 5 bases and the J segment 0 bases; nucleotides outside the gene matches: 6. The CDR3 runs 16 residues. Germline V CDR1 and CDR2: SGHTA, FQGNSA. The CDR3 region has the DNA TGTGCCAGCAGCCCACGACAGGGGTCCTCTGGAAACACCATATATTTT. Translated, it gives CASSPRQGSSGNTIYF.

The CDR3 is CASSLEGDEQYF. As DNA, the CDR3 is TGTGCCAGCAGCTTAGAGGGGGACGAGCAGTACTTC. This chain links TRBV7-6 with TRBJ2-7; maybe TRBD1 (6 bases). The germline V gene encodes CDR1 SGHVS and CDR2 FNYEAQ. The V end was cut by 1 base, the J end by 5 bases, with 6 bases between. CDR3 length: 12 amino acids. The variable domain in full, completed from reference TRBV7-6 and TRBJ2-7, reads GAGVSQSPRYKVTKRGQDVALRCDPISGHVSLYWYRQALGQGPEFLTYFNYEAQQDKSGLPNDRFSAERPEGSISTLTIQRTEQRDSAMYRCASSLEGDEQYFGPGTRLTVT.

This chain connects TRBV7-8 to TRBJ1-2, with D tentatively TRBD1 (5 bases). Per the germline V gene, CDR1 is SGHVS and CDR2 is FQNEAQ. V shed 5 bases and J shed 1 base, with 8 bases lying between them. The CDR3 length is 13 residues. The DNA for the CDR3 is TGTGCCAGCAGCGTACAGGATAACTATGGCTACACCTTC. Translated, it gives CASSVQDNYGYTF.

This rearrangement joins TRBV7-8 to TRBJ2-7; TRBD2 matches 9 bases. Trimming at V came to 1 base and at J to 1 base, leaving 8 bases not matched to a gene. The germline CDR1 and CDR2 sequences are SGHVS and FQNEAQ. The CDR3 is made up of 17 amino acids. For the CDR3, the DNA is TGTGCCAGCAGCTTAGTTCGTTCGACTAGCGGATCCTACGAGCAGTACTTC. This codes for CASSLVRSTSGSYEQYF.

CDR3 residues: CASSLRDSVIGEQYF. In DNA, the CDR3 is TGTGCCAGTAGTCTACGGGACTCAGTTATTGGCGAGCAGTACTTC. V usage is TRBV19 and J usage is TRBJ2-7, with D perhaps TRBD2 (6 bases). The length of the CDR3 is 15 residues. Germline assignment: CDR1 LNHDA and CDR2 SQIVND (reference sequence). The germline V and J ends were trimmed by 5 bases and 6 bases, with 20 bases remaining between them.

This clone was seen a handful of times. The chain links TRBV28 to TRBJ1-2, with 8 bases matching TRBD1. Germline values: CDR1 MDHEN, CDR2 SYDVKM. The ends lost 2 bases at V and 1 base at J; junction bases unmatched: 3. The CDR3 runs 15 residues. Here the CDR3 reads CASSLGTGDNYGYTF. CDR3 DNA: TGTGCCAGCAGTTTAGGGACAGGCGATAACTATGGCTACACCTTC.

This sequence joins TRBV10-3 and TRBJ2-2; D is possibly TRBD2 (5 bases). V was pared by 10 bases and J by 7 bases, with 16 bases between. CDR3 length equals 13 residues. Looked up from germline, CDR1 is ENHRY and CDR2 is SYGVKD. CDR3 DNA sequence: TGTGCCACCTCCTATCGGGAAGACGGGGAGCTGTTTTTT. Its protein is CATSYREDGELFF.

V is TRBV2 and J is TRBJ2-3; 9 bases are a match to TRBD1. The length of the CDR3 is 15 residues. From germline, CDR1 is SNHLY and CDR2 FYNNEI. The ends lost 4 bases at V and 8 bases at J; junction bases unmatched: 10. The chain's CDR3 is CASSGVPGQGATQYF. CDR3 DNA: TGTGCCAGCAGTGGGGTCCCGGGACAGGGAGCTACGCAGTATTTT.

V and J are TRBV5-1 and TRBJ2-2, with TRBD1 matching 7 bases. J lost 9 bases, V lost 4 bases, and 12 bases had no gene match. Germline V gene sequence: CDR1 SGHRS, CDR2 YFSETQ. This CDR3 region has 15 residues. CDR3 protein: CASSADRRLTRELFF. CDR3 in DNA: TGCGCCAGCAGCGCGGACAGGCGATTAACCCGGGAGCTGTTTTTT.

This clone appeared a single time. The CDR3 protein is CASSIEGTVGGYTF. In DNA, the CDR3 is TGTGCCAGTAGTATAGAGGGGACAGTTGGTGGCTACACCTTC. V is TRBV19 and J is TRBJ1-2; 7 nucleotides agree with TRBD1. This CDR3 has 14 amino acids. Germline V gives CDR1 LNHDA, CDR2 SQIVND (reference sequence). Trimming cost V 0 bases and J 7 bases; bases outside gene matches: 5.

This chain uses TRBV6-1 with TRBJ2-4, with 8 bases fitting TRBD1. J was trimmed by 6 bases and V by 2 bases; bases with no gene match: 6. Germline V CDR1 and CDR2: MNHNS, SASEGT. CDR3 length: 15 residues. For the CDR3, the DNA is TGTGCCAGCAGTGAACAGGGGGCTCGCGTAAACATTCAGTACTTC. Protein product: CASSEQGARVNIQYF.